One and the same sample provided the 29 T cell receptor beta chains below, sequenced in a study of beta chain features in type 1 diabetes. Every isolated RNA sample was fully reverse transcribed, so sequencing captured expressed TCRB transcripts. The method was immunoSEQ multiplex PCR; TCRdb's version includes in-frame clones alone and lacks a portion of them. Counted here are about 640,000 clones, 12% occurring once; the ten biggest clones make up roughly 0.12%. Antigen specificity for these receptors is unknown. Study-wide points: TCRB CDR3s were moderately but significantly shorter in Type 1 diabetes patients in all four CD4+ subsets.

The sequenced sample consisted of naive CD4+ T cells from blood. The receptors derive from a man aged 25-45 years with type 1 diabetes.

V and J are TRBV10-2 and TRBJ2-7; perhaps TRBD2 as D (6 bases). V was cut by 4 bases and J by 6 bases, with 16 bases left in between. Germline assignment: CDR1 WSHSY and CDR2 SAAADI. The CDR3 extends over 14 amino acids. The CDR3 coding sequence is TGCGCCAGCAGTGCCCCCCTGGGAGGCGGCGAGCAGTACTTC. It is translated as CASSAPLGGGEQYF.

This clone has more than one count but fewer than ten. The chain is built from TRBV30 and TRBJ1-6; 7 positions match TRBD1. The germline V gene encodes CDR1 GTSNPN and CDR2 SVGIG (reference sequence). Unmatched junction bases numbered 7, after V lost 7 bases and J lost 7 bases. CDR3 length equals 13 residues. The CDR3, as DNA: TGTGCCTACTCGGGACAGCAGAATTCACCCCTCCACTTT. Protein sequence: CAYSGQQNSPLHF.

This clone turned up a few times. V gene TRBV4-2 combines with J gene TRBJ2-2; D gene ambiguous. CDR1 is LGHNA, CDR2 YNFKEQ, per germline. V shed 0 bases and J shed 0 bases, with 11 bases lying between them. The CDR3 is 17 residues long. CDR3 DNA sequence: TGTGCCAGCAGCCAAGAGTGGAAGTCCGCGAACACCGGGGAGCTGTTTTTT. It encodes CASSQEWKSANTGELFF.

This clone has only a few counts. The chain uses TRBV6-6 and TRBJ1-1; TRBD1 matches at 7 bases. This CDR3 spans 13 amino acids. The germline V gene encodes CDR1 MNHNY and CDR2 SVGAGI (reference sequence). V shed 6 bases, J shed 3 bases, and the junction held 4 bases outside the gene matches. CDR3 DNA sequence: TGTGCCAGCAGGAACCAGGGGGACACTGAAGCTTTCTTT. Encoded protein: CASRNQGDTEAFF.

This clone has only a few counts. The J gene is TRBJ2-2, the V gene TRBV6-5, with D perhaps matching TRBD2 (5 bases). CDR3 length equals 16 residues. Germline CDR1 reads MNHEY; CDR2 reads SVGAGI. The V end was cut by 4 bases, the J end by 0 bases, with 12 bases between. CDR3 nucleotides: TGTGCCAGCAGTTCGCCCCGCGGGTCGAACACCGGGGAGCTGTTTTTT. Its protein product is CASSSPRGSNTGELFF.

The rearrangement links TRBV6-1 to TRBJ2-1, with D maybe TRBD2 (6 bases). Germline lookup yields CDR1 MNHNS and CDR2 SASEGT. The CDR3 is made up of 16 amino acids. With 3 bases removed from V and 0 bases from J, the gap between germline ends came to 12 bases. Here the CDR3 reads CASSEFIGGSYNEQFF. In nucleotides, the CDR3 is TGTGCCAGCAGTGAGTTTATCGGGGGCTCCTACAATGAGCAGTTCTTC.

This clone was picked up a small number of times. CDR3 bases: TGTGCCAGCGGATTCCACGAGAGGGCCTACGAGCAGTACTTC. Encoded protein: CASGFHERAYEQYF. The genes are TRBV27 and TRBJ2-7, with a possible D match to TRBD2 (5 bases). Trimming cost V 8 bases and J 2 bases, with 16 bases left between them. CDR3 length: 14 residues. The V gene's germline CDR1 is MNHEY and CDR2 SMNVEV (reference sequence).

This clone was found a few times. The genes are TRBV7-2 and TRBJ2-7; D is possibly TRBD1 (6 bases). The CDR3 has 14 residues. The germline V gene has CDR1 SGHTA and CDR2 FQGNSA. Trimming left V 1 base short and J 3 bases short, with 10 bases between. The CDR3 DNA reads TGTGCCAGCAGCTTAGACACAGGGATCTACGAGCAGTACTTC. Its translation: CASSLDTGIYEQYF.

CDR3 nucleotide sequence: TGTGCCAGCAGCCTGGACAGACCCTACGAGCAGTACTTC. Translating gives CASSLDRPYEQYF. This chain joins TRBV5-4 and TRBJ2-7, with TRBD1 as a possible D gene (6 bases). V was clipped by 4 bases and J by 2 bases, with 10 bases between them. This CDR3 contains 13 residues. CDR1 and CDR2 from the germline V gene are SGHNT and YYREEE (reference sequence).

This clone was found a few times. The chain combines TRBV7-3 with TRBJ1-1; perhaps TRBD1 as D (5 bases). V was pared by 3 bases and J by 1 base, with 15 bases between. CDR1 SGHTA and CDR2 FQGTGA come from the germline V gene. The CDR3 has 16 amino acids. CDR3 protein: CASSLLGVKGNTEAFF. DNA of the CDR3: TGTGCCAGCAGCTTGCTGGGGGTGAAGGGGAACACTGAAGCTTTCTTT.

V gene TRBV4-1 combines with J gene TRBJ1-1; a possible D gene is TRBD1 (5 bases). Trimming removed 3 bases from V and 1 base from J, with 15 bases in between. Germline V CDR1 and CDR2: MGHRA, YSYEKL. This CDR3 comprises 16 residues. In DNA, the CDR3 is TGCGCCAGCAGCCAGACGGCCGGGACTGCGAACACTGAAGCTTTCTTT. Its protein product is CASSQTAGTANTEAFF.

This chain links TRBV18 with TRBJ2-6; D ambiguous. The CDR3 is made up of 16 amino acids. Germline CDR1 is KGHSH and CDR2 is LQKENI. V dropped 4 bases and J dropped 0 bases, with 10 bases sitting between them. The CDR3 region has the DNA TGTGCCAGCTCACGCGAAGTAAGCTCTGGGGCCAACGTCCTGACTTTC. Protein: CASSREVSSGANVLTF.

This clone was picked up a small number of times. The genes are TRBV2 and TRBJ2-3, with TRBD1 as a possible D gene (5 bases). The V end was cut by 8 bases, the J end by 6 bases, with 15 bases between. The germline V gene encodes CDR1 SNHLY and CDR2 FYNNEI. The CDR3 runs to 13 residues. The CDR3: CASLVPGMDTQYF. The CDR3 DNA follows: TGTGCCAGCTTGGTACCAGGGATGGATACGCAGTATTTT.

This clone was seen only a few times. The chain has TRBV19 and TRBJ1-5; D call uncertain. Germline assignment: CDR1 LNHDA and CDR2 SQIVND (reference sequence). V gave up 3 bases and J gave up 6 bases, with 6 bases separating them. CDR3 length: 12 amino acids. The CDR3 protein is CASSMGIQPQHF. CDR3 in DNA: TGTGCCAGTAGTATGGGGATTCAGCCCCAGCATTTT.

This clone has just a few counts. The genes are TRBV15 and TRBJ2-5; D gene unclear. CDR1 is LNHNV and CDR2 is YYDKDF in the germline V gene (reference sequence). Trimming cost V 1 base and J 2 bases, with 17 bases left between them. This CDR3 region has 17 residues. CDR3 coding DNA: TGTGCCACCAGCAGAGGATTTCGCCAGGCCAGTCAAGAGACCCAGTACTTC. It specifies CATSRGFRQASQETQYF.

CDR3 sequence reads: CASSPGQGAAGELFF. CDR3 bases: TGTGCCAGCTCACCCGGACAGGGGGCAGCCGGGGAGCTGTTTTTT. The chain carries TRBV18 and TRBJ2-2; TRBD1 matches 11 bases. Trimming took 3 bases from V and 6 from J; bases not matched to a gene: 3. Germline lookup yields CDR1 KGHSH and CDR2 LQKENI. The CDR3 runs to 15 residues.

The chain recombines TRBV6-6 with TRBJ2-7; maybe TRBD1 (6 bases). The CDR3 totals 14 residues. Germline loops: CDR1 MNHNY, CDR2 SVGAGI (reference sequence). Between the trimmed V and J ends, which lost 4 bases and 6 bases, there was a span of 16 bases. This CDR3 reads CASSLQGDLTEQYF. In DNA, the CDR3 is TGTGCCAGCAGTTTACAGGGAGATTTAACCGAGCAGTACTTC.

The chain recombines TRBV7-2 with TRBJ2-2; 7 bases map to TRBD1. V trimming: 5 bases; J trimming: 6 bases; junction bases outside the gene matches: 6. There are 14 residues in the CDR3. The germline gives CDR1 SGHTA, CDR2 FQGNSA. The CDR3 nucleotides are TGTGCCAGCAGCGGGCTAACAGGGGCCGGGGAGCTGTTTTTT. It is translated as CASSGLTGAGELFF.

This clone has a handful of counts. The V call is TRBV28, the J call TRBJ2-2; D is perhaps TRBD1 (5 bases). The CDR3 sequence is 14 residues long. V lost 0 bases and J lost 7, with 9 bases in between. Germline CDR1 and CDR2: MDHEN and SYDVKM. CDR3 sequence reads: CASSLWDKGGELFF. The CDR3, as DNA: TGTGCCAGCAGTTTATGGGACAAAGGCGGGGAGCTGTTTTTT.

This clone was seen more than once but under ten times. The chain joins TRBV30 to TRBJ2-3, with 10 bases that match TRBD1. V dropped 2 bases and J dropped 6; count of bases not matched to a gene: 8. Per the germline V gene, CDR1 is GTSNPN and CDR2 is SVGIG (reference sequence). This CDR3 comprises 15 residues. The CDR3 region has the DNA TGTGCCTGGAGTCGGGGACAGGGGCCTTCGGATACGCAGTATTTT. Protein sequence: CAWSRGQGPSDTQYF.

Of note for this clone: Other nucleotide sequences from this sample produce the same CDR3. The V and J genes are TRBV19 and TRBJ2-5; D not certain. Germline V gene sequence: CDR1 LNHDA, CDR2 SQIVND (reference sequence). V was shortened by 3 bases and J by 5 bases, with 4 bases between the two germline ends. The CDR3 consists of 11 residues. CDR3 protein: CASSMRETQYF. Here the CDR3 DNA reads TGTGCCAGTAGTATGAGGGAGACCCAGTACTTC.

The CDR3 coding sequence is TGCAGCGCCGCTGTAACGAAGGGTTCCGAGCAGTACTTC. This encodes CSAAVTKGSEQYF. The chain recombines TRBV29-1 with TRBJ2-7; D ambiguous. This CDR3 comprises 13 residues. The germline V gene encodes CDR1 SQVTM and CDR2 ANQGSEA. Trimming removed 7 bases from V and 6 bases from J, with 19 bases in between.

This clone was found a few times. V usage is TRBV10-1 and J usage is TRBJ2-5, with 7 bases aligning to TRBD1. Germline V gene data show CDR1 as WNHNN and CDR2 as SYGVQD (reference sequence). The trim removed 5 bases at V and 1 base at J, leaving 4 bases unmatched. The CDR3 extends over 14 amino acids. The DNA of the CDR3 is TGCGCCAGCAGTAGGACAGGTATCCAAGAGACCCAGTACTTC. It translates to CASSRTGIQETQYF.

The rearrangement joins TRBV6-5 to TRBJ1-2; D uncertain. Per the germline V gene, CDR1 is MNHEY and CDR2 is SVGAGI. Trimming took 6 bases from V and 13 from J, leaving 18 bases between them. The CDR3 spans 12 residues. The CDR3 DNA is TGTGCCAGCAGGGATGGACGGAGCAGTGGCACCTTC. The encoded protein is CASRDGRSSGTF.

J is TRBJ2-5 and V is TRBV28; the D gene could be TRBD1 or TRBD2 (5 bases each). The J call is uncertain, as TRBJ2-7 better fits the DNA end. Germline CDR1 MDHEN, CDR2 SYDVKM. This CDR3 comprises 15 residues. CDR3 sequence: CASSLAGWRTYEQYF. CDR3 bases: TGTGCCAGCAGTCTAGCAGGGTGGAGGACCTACGAGCAGTACTTC.

The CDR3 sequence is CATSRGTEGRRELFF. The CDR3 coding sequence is TGTGCCACATCTCGAGGGACAGAGGGCCGCCGGGAGCTGTTTTTT. The chain links TRBV2 to TRBJ2-2; TRBD1 aligns across 7 bases. Germline CDR1 is SNHLY and CDR2 is FYNNEI. The CDR3 sequence is 15 residues long. V shed 10 bases, J shed 9 bases, and the junction held 17 bases outside the gene matches.

The V and J genes are TRBV23-1 and TRBJ1-5, with D tentatively TRBD1 (6 bases). TRBV23-1 is annotated as an ORF whose role is uncertain. The CDR3 loop spans 18 amino acids. V dropped 6 bases and J dropped 1 base, with 22 bases sitting between them. CDR3 coding DNA: TGCGCCAGCAGCCCTTTTTATACAGGGACGGCCAGCAATCAGCCCCAGCATTTT. This gives the protein CASSPFYTGTASNQPQHF.

V and J are TRBV7-9 and TRBJ1-1; TRBD1 might be the D (5 bases). CDR1 is SEHNR, CDR2 FQNEAQ, per germline (reference sequence). With 2 bases removed from V and 5 bases from J, the gap between germline ends came to 15 bases. This CDR3 comprises 15 residues. The DNA for the CDR3 is TGTGCCAGCAGCTTATCCGGGACTTGGGGGACTGAAGCTTTCTTT. Its translation: CASSLSGTWGTEAFF.

About this clone: This sample also contains other DNA sequences that code for the same CDR3. This rearrangement joins TRBV28 to TRBJ1-2; the D is unclear. V was pared by 6 bases and J by 3 bases, with 5 bases between. The germline V gene encodes CDR1 MDHEN and CDR2 SYDVKM. This CDR3 is built from 11 residues. The CDR3 DNA reads TGTGCCAGCAGGGGCGACTATGGCTACACCTTC. Translation: CASRGDYGYTF.